This T cell receptor (beta chain) was retrieved from a study of shared T cell receptors in the human thymus. Libraries were prepared by immunoSEQ multiplex PCR; TCRdb keeps only in-frame clonotypes and omits some of them. The data hold 700,000 to 750,000 clones, with roughly 85% observed a single time. This CDR3 is built from 18 residues. V was pared by 2 bases and J by 6 bases, with 25 bases between. The germline V gene has CDR1 MDHEN and CDR2 SYDVKM. These data are also associated with another study on human thymus T cells. That report notes: Finnish infants who were healthy and having corrective surgery for congenital heart defects made up the donors.

The V call is TRBV28, the J call TRBJ1-1; D may be TRBD1 (6 bases). Sequenced sample: thymocytes. This sequence originates from a girl in the first two years of life with a congenital heart defect. The CDR3 sequence is CASSLMPRGGAFRPEAFF. The CDR3 DNA reads as TGTGCCAGCAGTTTAATGCCCCGAGGGGGGGCGTTCAGGCCTGAAGCTTTCTTT.